This T cell receptor beta chain was sequenced in a study of Ad26.COV2.S vaccination and SARS-CoV-2 variants. Study results and limitations: Non-spike TCR breadth showed similarity between vaccine and placebo recipients. Vaccinated individuals (as opposed to placebo recipients) had higher spike-specific TCR breadth.

Repertoires were generated with immunoSEQ multiplex PCR, while TCRdb's copy carries only in-frame clones and drops some. The sample comprises approximately 400,000 clones, around 92% of which are singletons, and under 5% rests with the top ten. With respect to this clone: The antigen remains unidentified.

From germline, CDR1 is SGDLS and CDR2 YYNGEE. This CDR3 spans 16 amino acids. J gave up 5 bases and V 2 bases, and 10 bases lay outside the gene matches. This clonotype was sampled from a human donor who had recovered from COVID-19. The chain joins TRBV9 to TRBJ2-7; 10 bases line up with TRBD2. The sample here was peripheral blood, taken after recovery from COVID-19. This chain's CDR3 is CASSVDPLTSGDEQYF. The CDR3 DNA follows: TGTGCCAGCAGCGTTGACCCGCTCACTAGCGGGGACGAGCAGTACTTC.